The next 26 T cell receptor beta chains were all read from a single sample in a study of cytomegalovirus exposure and HLA in healthy donors. PCR used 60 Vbeta primers and 13 Jbeta primers. Generated by immunoSEQ multiplex PCR, the TCRdb table keeps only in-frame clones and is missing some. This repertoire shows under 200,000 clones, about 79% found once; its top ten account for roughly 6.5%. Sequences were obtained from PBMCs. The receptor source for this set is a man aged 50 to 60 in good health and CMV-seropositive.

The V gene is TRBV11-2, the J gene TRBJ1-3, with D tentatively TRBD1 (6 bases). Germline V gives CDR1 SGHAT, CDR2 FQNNGV. This CDR3 has 14 amino acids. The V end lost 5 bases, the J end lost 0 bases, and 8 bases lay between the germline ends. CDR3 region: CASSADSSGNTIYF. The CDR3 coding sequence is TGTGCCAGCAGCGCGGACAGCTCTGGAAACACCATATATTTT.

This clone has only one observation. The rearrangement joins TRBV11-3 to TRBJ1-4; 7 bases map to TRBD1. Looked up from germline, CDR1 is SGHNT and CDR2 is YENEEA. The CDR3 loop spans 15 amino acids. Trimming cost V 2 bases and J 6 bases; bases outside gene matches: 6. CDR3 loop: CASSLNRGVYEKLFF. The CDR3 DNA is TGTGCCAGCAGCTTAAACAGGGGCGTATATGAAAAACTGTTTTTT.

The V call is TRBV5-6, the J call TRBJ1-4, with D tentatively TRBD1 (5 bases). The CDR3 sequence is 18 residues long. V lost 4 bases, J lost 1 base, and 20 bases lay in between. The germline gives CDR1 SGHDT, CDR2 YYEEEE. DNA of the CDR3: TGTGCCAGCAGCCTACAGGTCCTCATGGAGCTAACTAATGAAAAACTGTTTTTT. This gives the protein CASSLQVLMELTNEKLFF.

This chain links TRBV29-1 with TRBJ1-1; 7 bases agree with TRBD1. The germline V gene has CDR1 SQVTM and CDR2 ANQGSEA. With 7 bases clipped from V and 5 bases from J, the junction kept 10 bases outside the gene matches. The CDR3 length is 13 residues. The CDR3: CSARQGPETEAFF. In nucleotides, the CDR3 is TGCAGCGCACGACAGGGACCGGAGACTGAAGCTTTCTTT.

This clone turned up a few times. V usage is TRBV6-5 and J usage is TRBJ1-2; 9 bases align to TRBD1. There are 15 residues in the CDR3. The germline V gene encodes CDR1 MNHEY and CDR2 SVGAGI. J lost 6 bases, V lost 3 bases, and 8 bases had no gene match. The CDR3 sequence: CASSYYGTGSDGYTF. DNA for the CDR3: TGTGCCAGCAGTTATTATGGGACAGGGAGCGATGGCTACACCTTC.

The chain is built from TRBV18 and TRBJ2-3, with 9 bases lining up with TRBD1. With 6 bases clipped from V and 6 bases from J, the junction kept 10 bases outside the gene matches. The V gene's germline CDR1 is KGHSH and CDR2 LQKENI. The CDR3 has 15 residues. The CDR3 loop is CASSPGQGLTDTQYF. The CDR3 nucleotides read TGTGCCAGCTCCCCTGGACAGGGGTTAACGGATACGCAGTATTTT.

The chain combines TRBV5-1 with TRBJ2-3; D possibly corresponds to TRBD2 (7 bases). Germline V gives CDR1 SGHRS, CDR2 YFSETQ. Between the trimmed V and J ends, which lost 5 bases and 6 bases, there was a span of 22 bases. The CDR3 has 16 residues. This CDR3 reads CASSFGGRGRADTQYF. The CDR3 region has the DNA TGCGCCAGCAGTTTTGGGGGGCGGGGGCGTGCGGATACGCAGTATTTT. Based on the CDR3 plus reference TRBV5-1 and TRBJ2-3, the full variable domain is KAGVTQTPRYLIKTRGQQVTLSCSPISGHRSVSWYQQTPGQGLQFLFEYFSETQRNKGNFPGRFSGRQFSNSRSEMNVSTLELGDSALYLCASSFGGRGRADTQYFGPGTRLTVL.

This chain joins TRBV6-5 and TRBJ1-5; D is undetermined. This CDR3 contains 13 residues. V dropped 4 bases and J dropped 4 bases, with 8 bases sitting between them. The germline CDR1 and CDR2 sequences are MNHEY and SVGAGI. In nucleotides, the CDR3 is TGTGCCAGCAGTTGGGCGGGGAATCAGCCCCAGCATTTT. Its protein is CASSWAGNQPQHF.

The CDR3 spells CASSEVGRGLPYEQYV. Written as DNA, the CDR3 is TGTGCCAGCAGTGAAGTGGGGAGGGGCCTCCCCTACGAGCAGTACGTC. The chain combines TRBV6-1 with TRBJ2-7, with 7 bases lining up with TRBD2. The CDR3 consists of 16 residues. Trimming took 1 base from V and 2 from J; bases not matched to a gene: 8. CDR1 and CDR2 from the germline V gene are MNHNS and SASEGT.

V usage is TRBV7-3 and J usage is TRBJ1-1, with D maybe TRBD1 (5 bases). With 2 bases removed from V and 5 bases from J, the gap between germline ends came to 9 bases. CDR1 is SGHTA and CDR2 is FQGTGA in the germline V gene. This CDR3 is built from 13 residues. The CDR3 is CASSLRGGTEAFF. In DNA form, the CDR3 reads TGTGCCAGCAGCTTACGGGGGGGGACTGAAGCTTTCTTT.

The chain links TRBV25-1 to TRBJ1-1; the D gene is possibly TRBD1 (5 bases). Deletions cut 6 bases from V and 1 base from J, with 15 bases between. The CDR3 contains 15 residues. Looked up from germline, CDR1 is MGHDK and CDR2 is SYGVNS. CDR3 DNA: TGTGCCAGCAGAGAGACGGGACTCTCGAACACTGAAGCTTTCTTT. This codes for CASRETGLSNTEAFF.

The chain has TRBV19 and TRBJ2-3; 9 bases are a match to TRBD2. The CDR3 has 14 residues. Per the germline V gene, CDR1 is LNHDA and CDR2 is SQIVND (reference sequence). The trim removed 3 bases at V and 4 bases at J, leaving 2 bases unmatched. CDR3 coding DNA: TGTGCCAGTAGTATGGGCGGGGGGGCAGATACGCAGTATTTT. It encodes CASSMGGGADTQYF.

The CDR3 DNA reads TGTGCCAGTAGCCCGGGACATTTCAATCAGCCCCAGCATTTT. Residues: CASSPGHFNQPQHF. The chain links TRBV19 to TRBJ1-5; perhaps TRBD1 as D (6 bases). The CDR3 is 14 residues long. V lost 6 bases, J lost 3 bases, and 12 bases lay in between. Germline CDR1 is LNHDA and CDR2 is SQIVND (reference sequence).

The genes are TRBV19 and TRBJ1-1, with 7 positions matching TRBD1. This CDR3 region has 13 residues. Germline V gene lookup returns CDR1 LNHDA and CDR2 SQIVND (reference sequence). After removal of 7 bases from V and 1 base from J, the junction contained 3 bases not matched to a gene. In DNA, the CDR3 is TGTGCCAGTATGGGGACAGAGAACACTGAAGCTTTCTTT. Residues: CASMGTENTEAFF.

The genes are TRBV27 and TRBJ1-1; tentatively, D is TRBD1 (6 bases). The germline gives CDR1 MNHEY, CDR2 SMNVEV (reference sequence). CDR3 length: 14 amino acids. Trimming left V 2 bases short and J 7 bases short, with 14 bases between. CDR3 protein: CASSLGTGSVEAFF. As DNA, the CDR3 is TGTGCCAGCAGTTTAGGCACAGGGTCGGTTGAAGCTTTCTTT.

This clone has only a few counts. The chain joins TRBV10-2 to TRBJ1-3; 12 bases align to TRBD1. V was pared by 6 bases and J by 1 base, with 4 bases of the junction left unmatched. The CDR3 sequence is 16 residues long. CDR1 is WSHSY, CDR2 SAAADI, per germline. The CDR3 is CASSEGQGASGNTIYF. The CDR3 DNA reads TGCGCCAGCAGCGAGGGACAGGGGGCTTCTGGAAACACCATATATTTT.

The rearrangement joins TRBV2 to TRBJ1-5, with TRBD1 matching over 11 bases. Germline V lookup: CDR1 SNHLY, CDR2 FYNNEI. Trimming cost V 4 bases and J 7 bases; bases outside gene matches: 3. The CDR3 length is 14 residues. CDR3 nucleotide sequence: TGTGCCAGCAGTGGGGACAGGGGGATACAGCCCCAGCATTTT. Encoded protein: CASSGDRGIQPQHF.

The rearrangement joins TRBV15 to TRBJ2-5, with TRBD2 matching over 8 bases. This CDR3 is built from 16 residues. Per germline, CDR1 LNHNV and CDR2 YYDKDF (reference sequence). With V trimmed by 1 base and J by 2 bases, 6 bases remained unmatched. DNA of the CDR3: TGTGCCACCAGCAGAGGGTTTAGCGGGATTCAAGAGACCCAGTACTTC. This encodes CATSRGFSGIQETQYF. The full variable domain, with the rest looked up from reference TRBV15 and TRBJ2-5, is DAMVIQNPRYQVTQFGKPVTLSCSQTLNHNVMYWYQQKSSQAPKLLFHYYDKDFNNEADTPDNFQSRRPNTSFCFLDIRSPGLGDTAMYLCATSRGFSGIQETQYFGPGTRLLVL.

CDR3 loop: CASSLEGVETQYF. In nucleotides, the CDR3 is TGCGCCAGCAGCTTGGAGGGGGTGGAGACCCAGTACTTC. The genes are TRBV5-1 and TRBJ2-5, with D possibly being TRBD1 (6 bases). The CDR3 is made up of 13 amino acids. Trimming pared 0 bases from V and 5 bases from J, leaving 8 bases between. The germline CDR1 and CDR2 sequences are SGHRS and YFSETQ.

The chain employs TRBV5-1 and TRBJ2-3, with D possibly being TRBD1 (5 bases). There are 14 residues in the CDR3. Germline CDR1 SGHRS, CDR2 YFSETQ. The V gene lost 4 bases and the J gene lost 5 bases, with 14 bases spanning the gap. CDR3 DNA sequence: TGCGCCAGCAGCCGGAAAGGGGAAGGAGATACGCAGTATTTT. Translation gives CASSRKGEGDTQYF.

This rearrangement joins TRBV10-3 to TRBJ2-7, with 9 bases that match TRBD1. V shed 4 bases, J shed 5 bases, and the junction held 9 bases outside the gene matches. CDR3 length: 15 residues. The germline V gene encodes CDR1 ENHRY and CDR2 SYGVKD. The DNA of the CDR3 is TGTGCCATCAGTGCCTTAGGGACAGGGTTAAACGAGCAGTACTTC. As protein: CAISALGTGLNEQYF.

The CDR3 bases are TGTGCCAGCAGCGTGGGGACAGGGGGAAAGGGGGACACTGAAGCTTTCTTT. Translation gives CASSVGTGGKGDTEAFF. The V and J genes are TRBV9 and TRBJ1-1; TRBD1 matches at 11 bases. This CDR3 contains 17 residues. The junction had 9 bases not matched to a gene; V was cut back by 2 bases and J by 3 bases. The germline V gene has CDR1 SGDLS and CDR2 YYNGEE.

This clone has just a few counts. The genes are TRBV5-6 and TRBJ1-1; 7 bases are a match to TRBD1. J gave up 10 bases and V 0 bases, and 12 bases lay outside the gene matches. This CDR3 has 15 residues. Germline assignment: CDR1 SGHDT and CDR2 YYEEEE. This CDR3 reads CASSLALTGNQGAFF. The CDR3 bases are TGTGCCAGCAGCTTGGCCTTGACAGGGAATCAAGGAGCTTTCTTT.

The chain joins TRBV27 to TRBJ1-2; D gene uncertain. Germline lookup yields CDR1 MNHEY and CDR2 SMNVEV (reference sequence). V was pared by 4 bases and J by 4 bases, with 13 bases between. The CDR3 runs to 14 residues. The CDR3 protein is CASSSDSLFYGYTF. As DNA, the CDR3 is TGTGCCAGCAGTTCGGACTCCTTATTCTATGGCTACACCTTC.

The J gene is TRBJ1-1, the V gene TRBV27, with 7 bases fitting TRBD1. This CDR3 is 13 amino acids long. Per germline, CDR1 MNHEY and CDR2 SMNVEV (reference sequence). After removal of 8 bases from V and 0 bases from J, the junction contained 3 bases not matched to a gene. For the CDR3, the DNA is TGTGCCAGCCGGGGACAGATGAACACTGAAGCTTTCTTT. This sequence encodes CASRGQMNTEAFF.

The chain is built from TRBV6-1 and TRBJ1-5; no definite D call. With 2 bases removed from V and 4 bases from J, the gap between germline ends came to 9 bases. This CDR3 contains 14 residues. The V gene's germline CDR1 is MNHNS and CDR2 SASEGT. In nucleotides, the CDR3 is TGTGCCAGCAGTGAAACGGGATTGAATCAGCCCCAGCATTTT. Protein: CASSETGLNQPQHF.